This T cell receptor (beta chain) was captured by sequencing in a study of a mutant IDH1 vaccine in newly diagnosed glioma. Study as a whole: Standard pretreatment was either radiotherapy, temozolomide, or, for most, radiochemotherapy with temozolomide. Study results and caveats: Pseudoprogression seemed unrelated to changes in top peripheral T cell clonotypes. Vaccination induced immune responses in 93.3% of patients.

With 0 bases removed from V and 11 bases from J, the gap between germline ends came to 16 bases. This CDR3 is built from 14 residues. CDR1 is ENHRY, CDR2 SYGVKD, per germline. On this clone: Its antigen is currently unknown.

Libraries were prepared by immunoSEQ multiplex PCR; TCRdb keeps only in-frame clonotypes and omits some of them. The data show tens of thousands of clones, approximately 80% seen once. Time point defined: baseline, week 1 (first vaccination visit). The treatment is: pre-vaccination baseline after standard-of-care therapy. Donors' newly diagnosed IDH1-mutant WHO grade 3 or 4 astrocytomas lacked nuclear ATRX. The sample consisted of PBMCs, taken from a glioma patient treated with radiotherapy, temozolomide or both. V usage is TRBV10-3 and J usage is TRBJ1-1; D uncertain. The clonotype comes from a man aged 40-49 years with glioma. Some clones in this sample may be carry-over from other donors' samples. CDR3 DNA: TGTGCCATCAGTGAGTCCAGAGCAGGCTGGGTTGCTTTCTTT. Translated, it gives CAISESRAGWVAFF.